The rows below give T cell receptor beta chains drawn from one sample of a study of identical twins. TCRdb itself ran the 5' RACE reads through MiXCR, one entry per CDR3 protein. The table lists roughly 570,000 distinct CDR3 sequences, 7.5% to 10% of them singletons, with more than 2.5% in the top ten. This sample was also put to use in a study of yellow fever vaccine responses in identical twins.

What was sequenced was PBMCs. The receptors stem from a woman between 18 and 29 years old in good health. Each CDR3 is given with its conserved first and last residue. The order of the fields is clone size, D gene, J gene, V gene, CDR3 DNA, CDR3 protein. D genes are given only for firm matches. Clone size is not always given. Where it is, it says once, few, many or a class for expanded clones.

>few|TRBD2|TRBJ2-7|TRBV20-1
TGCAGTGCTAGTGGAACTAGCGGGAGGTACGAGCAGTACTTC
CSASGTSGRYEQYF
>many|.|TRBJ2-5|TRBV5-1
TGCGCCAGCACCAGGGGACTCGAGTGGGAGACCCAGTACTTC
CASTRGLEWETQYF
>.|.|TRBJ2-5|TRBV5-1
TGCGCCAGCAGCCCCGGTAGGGGGTTTACCGAAGAGACCCAGTACTTC
CASSPGRGFTEETQYF
>many|.|TRBJ2-7|TRBV11-2
TGTGCCAGCAGTCCCGGGCCTTCCTACGAGCAGTACTTC
CASSPGPSYEQYF
>few|.|TRBJ2-2|TRBV12-3/TRBV12-4
TGTGCCAGCAGTTTTCCGATGGCGAACACCGGGGAGCTGTTTTTT
CASSFPMANTGELFF
>.|TRBD2|TRBJ2-1|TRBV27
TGTGCCAGCAGGGGACTAGCAGACTACAATGAGCAGTTCTTC
CASRGLADYNEQFF
>many|.|TRBJ2-1|TRBV15
TGTGCCACCAGCGGTCGCCTAGTGGATGAGCAGTTCTTC
CATSGRLVDEQFF
>.|TRBD1|TRBJ1-5|TRBV5-6
TGTGCCAGCAGCGGGGGACAGGGGGTTGGCAATCAGCCCCAGCATTTT
CASSGGQGVGNQPQHF
>many|.|TRBJ2-1|TRBV4-3
TGCGCCAGCAGCCAAGATCTCTACTCCCCACGGCAGTTCTTC
CASSQDLYSPRQFF
>many|TRBD2|TRBJ2-7|TRBV2
TGTGCCAGCAGGGCGGGACTAGCGGGCCACGAGCAGTACTTC
CASRAGLAGHEQYF
>.|.|TRBJ1-5|TRBV29-1
TGCAGCGTTTCCAAGGGAAGCAATCAGCCCCAGCATTTT
CSVSKGSNQPQHF
>.|TRBD2|TRBJ2-2|TRBV6-1
TGTGCCAGCAGTAGAGCCGGGACTAGCGGGAGGAGCGGGGAGCTGTTTTTT
CASSRAGTSGRSGELFF
>.|.|TRBJ2-7|TRBV7-9
TGTGCCAGCAGCTTTGGGGGCAGGGCGCCCGCCTACGAGCAGTACTTC
CASSFGGRAPAYEQYF
>few|.|TRBJ2-2|TRBV9
TGTGCCAGCAGCGTAGATGGGGGTTTGGACACCGGGGAGCTGTTTTTT
CASSVDGGLDTGELFF
>.|TRBD1|TRBJ1-5|TRBV6-1
TGTGCCAGCAGTGAACAGCAGGGGGTCAATCAGCCCCAGCATTTT
CASSEQQGVNQPQHF
>.|.|TRBJ2-5|TRBV2
TGTGCCAGCAGTCTCATGCGGGCGGACCCCGGGACCCAGTACTTC
CASSLMRADPGTQYF
>.|TRBD1|TRBJ1-2|TRBV2
TGTGCCAGCCCGATGGAACAGGGGGCTAATGGCTACACCTTC
CASPMEQGANGYTF
>few|.|TRBJ2-5|TRBV27
TGTGCCAGCAGCGGGACTTTAAAGGAGACCCAGTACTTC
CASSGTLKETQYF
>many|TRBD2|TRBJ2-2|TRBV29-1
TGCAGCGTTATTAGCGGGAGGGACACCGGGGAGCTGTTTTTT
CSVISGRDTGELFF
>few|.|TRBJ2-5|TRBV9
TGTGCCAGCAGAGGAGGCAACGAAGAGACCCAGTACTTC
CASRGGNEETQYF
>few|.|TRBJ1-6|TRBV28
TGTGCCAGCAGTTTATCAACCGCTTCCTATAATTCACCCCTCCACTTT
CASSLSTASYNSPLHF
>.|TRBD1|TRBJ2-7|TRBV24-1
TGTGCCACCAGTGATTCGAGAACAGGGGGCAGCTCCGAGGAGTACTTC
CATSDSRTGGSSEEYF
>many|.|TRBJ1-1|TRBV5-1
TGCGCCAGCAGCTTGGATGGAGGGGGCACTGAAGCTTTCTTT
CASSLDGGGTEAFF
>few|.|TRBJ2-7|TRBV7-9
TGTGCCAGCAGCTTAATCGCGGCTGGGGAGCAGTACTTC
CASSLIAAGEQYF
>.|.|TRBJ2-3|TRBV3-1
TGTGCCAGCAGCCCCTTAGGGCGTGTCCATACGCAGTATTTT
CASSPLGRVHTQYF
>.|.|TRBJ2-3|TRBV19
TGTGCCAGTAGTTCCAGACAGCGCACAGATACGCAGTATTTT
CASSSRQRTDTQYF
>.|TRBD1|TRBJ1-4|TRBV20-1
TGCAGTGCTAGATGGACAGGGAGGAATGAAAAACTGTTTTTT
CSARWTGRNEKLFF
>many|.|TRBJ2-7|TRBV7-9
TGTGCCAGCAGCTCGAAATCCTACGAGCAGTACTTC
CASSSKSYEQYF
>many|.|TRBJ2-7|TRBV12-3/TRBV12-4
TGTGCCAGCAGCCCAGGGTGGAACTACGAGCAGTACTTC
CASSPGWNYEQYF
>.|.|TRBJ2-7|TRBV15
TGTGCCACCAGAGCGGGTTACGAGCAGTACTTC
CATRAGYEQYF
>many|.|TRBJ2-7|TRBV6-2/TRBV6-3
TGTGCCAGCAGTTCGAGGGTTGAGGAGCAGTACTTC
CASSSRVEEQYF
>few|TRBD2|TRBJ2-7|TRBV6-1
TGTGCCAGCTGCCAAGGACTAGCGGGTGCCGAGCAGTACTTC
CASCQGLAGAEQYF